The clone carrying this T cell receptor beta chain came up a few times. How the authors handled the data: The authors estimated nucleated cell counts from reference gene primer amplification. Sequencing used immunoSEQ multiplex PCR; TCRdb keeps in-frame clones, though not all of them. V and J calls and clone size are given by that table; D and trimming were obtained from the DNA. The sample lists approximately 330,000 clones, approximately 90% occurring once. The sample is drawn from a study of blood T cell repertoires in COVID-19. Enrolment of Seattle patients took place during active infection, and they were followed longitudinally. The CDR3 is 17 amino acids. J lost 4 bases, V lost 2 bases, and 7 bases had no gene match. CDR1 and CDR2 from the germline V gene are SGHVS and FNYEAQ.

This receptor was taken from a man under 40 with COVID-19, enrolled during active disease. Sequences were obtained from peripheral blood. J is TRBJ2-1 and V is TRBV7-6; TRBD2 matches at 11 bases. CDR3 sequence reads: CASSLRPGLAVYNEQFF. The CDR3 bases are TGTGCCAGCAGCTTAAGACCGGGACTAGCGGTATACAATGAGCAGTTCTTC.